This TCR beta chain was retrieved from a study of cytomegalovirus exposure and HLA in healthy donors. Whole-study results and caveats: Using the classifier, cytomegalovirus status was reportedly diagnosed with high specificity and sensitivity. For most TCR beta V segments, an earlier analysis put the productive rate at about 87% or about 30% of the time.

The ends lost 1 base at V and 4 bases at J; junction bases unmatched: 5. Germline V lookup: CDR1 GTSNPN, CDR2 SVGIG (reference sequence). The CDR3 is made up of 15 amino acids. The PCR employed 60 Vbeta primers together with 13 Jbeta primers. Assay used: immunoSEQ multiplex PCR; TCRdb lists only in-frame clones, some missing. This table has around 64,000 clones, 70% to 75% appearing once. Points on this clone: Its antigen is not known.

The chain employs TRBV30 and TRBJ1-5, with 9 bases fitting TRBD1. The sequence was obtained from a woman under 40 in good health and CMV-seropositive. Sequences were obtained from PBMCs. The CDR3, as DNA: TGTGCCTGGAGTGCCCAGGGACAGGGTAATCAGCCCCAGCATTTT. Translated: CAWSAQGQGNQPQHF.